Each of the 26 T cell receptor beta chains below was sequenced from the same sample in a study of beta chain features in type 1 diabetes. Expressed TCRB transcripts were sequenced because the entire RNA isolate underwent reverse transcription. Clones were read by immunoSEQ multiplex PCR, and TCRdb kept only the in-frame ones, dropping some. Of about 160,000 clones in the sample, approximately 8.4% were seen once. Sequencing was carried out using central memory CD4+ T cells from blood. The receptors shown here come from a woman between 18 and 30 years old in good health.

This clone was detected only a few times. The rearrangement joins TRBV7-2 to TRBJ2-5; 9 bases line up with TRBD2. Germline V lookup: CDR1 SGHTA, CDR2 FQGNSA. J was trimmed by 8 bases and V by 1 base; bases with no gene match: 2. The CDR3 loop spans 13 amino acids. The CDR3 is CASSLGGLATQYF. CDR3 sequence (DNA): TGTGCCAGCAGCTTAGGGGGACTAGCTACCCAGTACTTC.

This chain connects TRBV2 to TRBJ2-1, with 7 bases aligning to TRBD2. Germline V gene sequence: CDR1 SNHLY, CDR2 FYNNEI. The CDR3 runs to 13 residues. V trimming: 6 bases; J trimming: 5 bases; junction bases outside the gene matches: 4. The CDR3 loop is CASSRDYHNEQFF. Here the CDR3 DNA reads TGTGCCAGCAGCCGGGACTACCACAATGAGCAGTTCTTC.

This clone has just a few counts. The chain joins TRBV2 to TRBJ2-2, with a possible D match to TRBD2 (5 bases). CDR3 length: 15 amino acids. Germline V gives CDR1 SNHLY, CDR2 FYNNEI. V lost 5 bases and J lost 5, with 15 bases in between. The chain's CDR3 is CASSRHVEATGELFF. The CDR3, as DNA: TGTGCCAGCAGTAGACACGTGGAGGCAACCGGGGAGCTGTTTTTT.

Here the CDR3 reads CASSEIAGLNEQFF. Written as DNA, the CDR3 is TGTGCCAGCAGCGAAATAGCGGGGTTGAATGAGCAGTTCTTC. The chain couples TRBV2 to TRBJ2-1; 8 bases are shared with TRBD2. The ends lost 6 bases at V and 7 bases at J; junction bases unmatched: 8. Germline V CDR1 and CDR2: SNHLY, FYNNEI. The CDR3 has 14 amino acids. Combining the CDR3 with reference TRBV2 and TRBJ2-1 gives the whole variable domain EPEVTQTPSHQVTQMGQEVILRCVPISNHLYFYWYRQILGQKVEFLVSFYNNEISEKSEIFDDQFSVERPDGSNFTLKIRSTKLEDSAMYFCASSEIAGLNEQFFGPGTRLTVL.

V usage is TRBV5-1 and J usage is TRBJ2-3; 7 bases align to TRBD1. V lost 4 bases and J lost 0; bases outside the gene matches: 5. CDR3 size: 15 residues. Germline lookup yields CDR1 SGHRS and CDR2 YFSETQ. The CDR3: CASSITGESTDTQYF. The CDR3, as DNA: TGCGCCAGCAGCATTACAGGGGAAAGCACAGATACGCAGTATTTT.

V and J are TRBV5-1 and TRBJ2-7, with D perhaps TRBD1 (6 bases). V lost 7 bases and J lost 1, with 15 bases in between. Looked up from germline, CDR1 is SGHRS and CDR2 is YFSETQ. The CDR3 contains 14 residues. The DNA of the CDR3 is TGCGCCAGCGGTCCGATCGGGACATCCTACGAGCAGTACTTC. Translated, it gives CASGPIGTSYEQYF.

This clone was seen more than once but under ten times. V gene TRBV5-1 combines with J gene TRBJ2-1; possible D gene TRBD1, 6 bases. The CDR3 covers 14 residues. Per the germline V gene, CDR1 is SGHRS and CDR2 is YFSETQ. The V end was cut by 4 bases, the J end by 1 base, with 9 bases between. The CDR3 DNA reads TGCGCCAGCAGCAAGGACAGTTCCTACAATGAGCAGTTCTTC. Protein: CASSKDSSYNEQFF.

The chain links TRBV21-1 to TRBJ2-6; the table's TRBD1 call for D was not verified on the DNA. TRBV21-1 is given as a pseudogene. The CDR3 totals 15 residues. CDR3 residues: CASSQGVPGANVLTF. The CDR3, as DNA: TGTGCCAGCAGTCAGGGGGTACCTGGGGCCAACGTCCTGACTTTC.

The rearrangement uses TRBV2 and TRBJ1-1, with D possibly being TRBD1 (5 bases). Trimming stripped 4 bases from V and 4 bases from J, with 13 bases between. CDR3 size: 14 residues. Per the germline V gene, CDR1 is SNHLY and CDR2 is FYNNEI. CDR3 residues: CASSVEGWSTEAFF. As DNA, the CDR3 is TGTGCCAGCAGTGTGGAGGGGTGGTCCACTGAAGCTTTCTTT.

This CDR3 reads CASRGAASNGIQPQHF. CDR3 in DNA: TGTGCCAGTAGGGGGGCAGCCTCGAACGGGATTCAGCCCCAGCATTTT. The gene calls are TRBV19 and TRBJ1-5; D might be TRBD1 (6 bases). This CDR3 spans 16 amino acids. CDR1 is LNHDA and CDR2 is SQIVND in the germline V gene (reference sequence). The germline V and J ends were trimmed by 6 bases and 6 bases, with 21 bases remaining between them.

In this sample, this clone turned up a few times. The chain couples TRBV7-2 to TRBJ1-1; no clear D gene. There are 15 residues in the CDR3. Trimming took off 4 bases at V and 1 base at J, with 13 bases between the two ends. CDR1 and CDR2 (germline): SGHTA, FQGNSA. CDR3: CASSSEGGGNTEAFF. The CDR3 DNA follows: TGTGCCAGCAGCTCCGAGGGTGGAGGGAACACTGAAGCTTTCTTT. The variable domain in full, completed from reference TRBV7-2 and TRBJ1-1, reads GAGVSQSPSNKVTEKGKDVELRCDPISGHTALYWYRQSLGQGLEFLIYFQGNSAPDKSGLPSDRFSAERTGGSVSTLTIQRTQQEDSAVYLCASSSEGGGNTEAFFGQGTRLTVV.

This clone has more than one count but fewer than ten. This chain joins TRBV5-1 and TRBJ2-5; 9 bases match TRBD1. This CDR3 is 14 amino acids long. The junction had 2 bases not matched to a gene; V was cut back by 2 bases and J by 3 bases. Germline V gene data show CDR1 as SGHRS and CDR2 as YFSETQ. The CDR3 loop is CASSLGDREETQYF. The DNA of the CDR3 is TGCGCCAGCAGCTTAGGGGACAGGGAAGAGACCCAGTACTTC. Full variable domain (remainder filled in from reference TRBV5-1 and TRBJ2-5): KAGVTQTPRYLIKTRGQQVTLSCSPISGHRSVSWYQQTPGQGLQFLFEYFSETQRNKGNFPGRFSGRQFSNSRSEMNVSTLELGDSALYLCASSLGDREETQYFGPGTRLLVL.

The rearrangement uses TRBV30 and TRBJ2-1; maybe TRBD2 (5 bases). The V end was cut by 5 bases, the J end by 0 bases, with 14 bases between. Germline CDR1 and CDR2: GTSNPN and SVGIG (reference sequence). CDR3 length: 15 amino acids. The CDR3 is CAWDTGSGSYNEQFF. Here the CDR3 DNA reads TGTGCCTGGGACACGGGGTCCGGCTCCTACAATGAGCAGTTCTTC. The full variable domain, rest sourced from reference TRBV30 and TRBJ2-1, is SQTIHQWPATLVQPVGSPLSLECTVEGTSNPNLYWYRQAAGRGLQLLFYSVGIGQISSEVPQNLSASRPQDRQFILSSKKLLLSDSGFYLCAWDTGSGSYNEQFFGPGTRLTVL.

This clone appeared a few times. The chain employs TRBV11-2 and TRBJ2-3; 10 bases agree with TRBD2. Germline V gene lookup returns CDR1 SGHAT and CDR2 FQNNGV. The CDR3 spans 15 residues. The J segment lost 6 bases and the V segment lost 5 bases, leaving 8 bases of the junction unmatched. The CDR3, as DNA: TGTGCCAGCAGCCCGCAAGCGGGAGGGTACGATACGCAGTATTTT. It yields the protein CASSPQAGGYDTQYF. The full variable domain, in which reference TRBV11-2 and TRBJ2-3 provide the parts outside the CDR3, is EAGVAQSPRYKIIEKRQSVAFWCNPISGHATLYWYQQILGQGPKLLIQFQNNGVVDDSQLPKDRFSAERLKGVDSTLKIQPAKLEDSAVYLCASSPQAGGYDTQYFGPGTRLTVL.

This clone came up a few times. The chain has TRBV6-5 and TRBJ2-7, with D maybe TRBD2 (6 bases). CDR1 and CDR2 (germline): MNHEY, SVGAGI. The CDR3 spans 16 residues. V dropped 0 bases and J dropped 0 bases, with 12 bases sitting between them. Here the CDR3 reads CASSYSWDFSSYEQYF. As DNA, the CDR3 is TGTGCCAGCAGTTACTCGTGGGACTTCAGCTCCTACGAGCAGTACTTC.

This clone has a handful of counts. J is TRBJ1-3 and V is TRBV4-1, with a weak D call TRBD1 (5 bases). Germline V gene data show CDR1 as MGHRA and CDR2 as YSYEKL. The length of the CDR3 is 15 residues. V lost 3 bases, J lost 7 bases, and 16 bases lay in between. In nucleotides, the CDR3 is TGCGCCAGCAGCCAGAGCGGGACCACGAGGAACACCATATATTTT. As protein: CASSQSGTTRNTIYF.

This clone was found a few times. The V and J genes are TRBV11-1 and TRBJ1-1; D remains unclear. Germline V gene data show CDR1 as SGHAT and CDR2 as FQDESV (reference sequence). The CDR3 consists of 11 residues. V lost 1 base and J lost 8, with 5 bases in between. CDR3 bases: TGTGCCAGCAGCTTAGTCAAAGAAGCTTTCTTT. This codes for CASSLVKEAFF.

This clone occurred a few times. The chain links TRBV4-1 to TRBJ2-2; no clear D gene. Trimming shortened V by 5 bases and J by 0 bases, and 13 bases separated the two germline ends. This CDR3 region has 16 residues. Per germline, CDR1 MGHRA and CDR2 YSYEKL. The CDR3 reads CASSSLVAPNTGELFF. Here the CDR3 DNA reads TGCGCCAGCAGCTCCCTAGTCGCCCCGAACACCGGGGAGCTGTTTTTT.

The chain joins TRBV7-9 to TRBJ1-1; 11 positions agree with TRBD1. V lost 5 bases to trimming and J lost 4 bases; unmatched junction nucleotides: 3. Looked up from germline, CDR1 is SEHNR and CDR2 is FQNEAQ (reference sequence). The CDR3 extends over 14 amino acids. CDR3 region: CASSGQGASTEAFF. In nucleotides, the CDR3 is TGTGCCAGCAGCGGACAGGGGGCGTCCACTGAAGCTTTCTTT. The whole variable domain, filled in from reference TRBV7-9 and TRBJ1-1, reads DTGVSQNPRHKITKRGQNVTFRCDPISEHNRLYWYRQTLGQGPEFLTYFQNEAQLEKSRLLSDRFSAERPKGSFSTLEIQRTEQGDSAMYLCASSGQGASTEAFFGQGTRLTVV.

This chain uses TRBV5-1 with TRBJ1-1; D possibly corresponds to TRBD1 (5 bases). The CDR3 extends over 15 amino acids. Deletions cut 1 base from V and 4 bases from J, with 14 bases between. Germline values: CDR1 SGHRS, CDR2 YFSETQ. In DNA, the CDR3 is TGCGCCAGCAGCTTGCGAGCAGGGTCGGCCACTGAAGCTTTCTTT. Its protein product is CASSLRAGSATEAFF.

This clone came up a few times. Distinct nucleotide sequences in the sample also encode this CDR3. The CDR3 here is CSVNRADTEAFF. The CDR3 DNA follows: TGCAGCGTAAACAGGGCGGACACTGAAGCTTTCTTT. V and J are TRBV29-1 and TRBJ1-1; tentatively, D is TRBD1 (6 bases). This CDR3 comprises 12 residues. Germline V gives CDR1 SQVTM, CDR2 ANQGSEA. V lost 6 bases to trimming and J lost 3 bases, with 11 bases between them.

Notes on this clone: Additional DNA sequences in this sample encode the identical CDR3. This chain connects TRBV20-1 to TRBJ2-1; D may be TRBD1 (5 bases). The length of the CDR3 is 11 residues. The germline CDR1 and CDR2 sequences are DFQATT and SNEGSKA (reference sequence). Trimming cost V 5 bases and J 10 bases, with 12 bases left between them. CDR3: CSAYPTGEQFF. CDR3 DNA sequence: TGCAGTGCTTACCCCACAGGAGAGCAGTTCTTC.

The chain uses TRBV7-9 and TRBJ1-1; the match to TRBD1 covers 9 bases. Germline assignment: CDR1 SEHNR and CDR2 FQNEAQ (reference sequence). V shed 6 bases, J shed 8 bases, and the junction held 4 bases outside the gene matches. CDR3 length equals 12 residues. The CDR3 region is CASSPDRGEAFF. The DNA for the CDR3 is TGTGCCAGCAGTCCGGACAGGGGCGAAGCTTTCTTT.

V usage is TRBV6-1 and J usage is TRBJ2-7; tentative D call: TRBD1 (6 bases). Germline loops: CDR1 MNHNS, CDR2 SASEGT. Trimming took off 2 bases at V and 4 bases at J, with 12 bases between the two ends. The CDR3 is 14 residues long. The CDR3 DNA is TGTGCCAGCAGTGAAATTCGGACAGCGTACGAGCAGTACTTC. Residues: CASSEIRTAYEQYF.

The sample holds a few counts of this clone. The V and J genes are TRBV18 and TRBJ1-2, with D maybe TRBD1 (5 bases). The CDR3 runs to 13 residues. V gave up 6 bases and J gave up 6 bases, with 14 bases separating them. Per germline, CDR1 KGHSH and CDR2 LQKENI. DNA for the CDR3: TGTGCCAGCTCCCTCGACAGAGCCAATGGCTACACCTTC. Translating gives CASSLDRANGYTF.

V and J are TRBV7-2 and TRBJ2-7, with D possibly being TRBD1 (5 bases). Trimming took off 5 bases at V and 2 bases at J, with 16 bases between the two ends. Germline CDR1 and CDR2: SGHTA and FQGNSA. This CDR3 is 15 amino acids long. CDR3 residues: CASSRESDKTYEQYF. As DNA, the CDR3 is TGTGCCAGCAGCCGAGAATCGGACAAGACCTACGAGCAGTACTTC.